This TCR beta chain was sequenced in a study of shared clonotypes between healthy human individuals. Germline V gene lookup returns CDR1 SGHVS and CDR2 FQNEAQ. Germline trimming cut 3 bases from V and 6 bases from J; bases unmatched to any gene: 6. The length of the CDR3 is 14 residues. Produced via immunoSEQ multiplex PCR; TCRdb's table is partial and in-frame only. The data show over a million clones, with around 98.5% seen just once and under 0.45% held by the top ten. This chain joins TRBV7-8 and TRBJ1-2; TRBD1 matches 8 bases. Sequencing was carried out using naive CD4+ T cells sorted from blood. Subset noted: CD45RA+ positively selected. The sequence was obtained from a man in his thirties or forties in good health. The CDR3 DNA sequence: TGTGCCAGCAGCTTCAGGGGGCGAAGTGATGGCTACACCTTC. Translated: CASSFRGRSDGYTF.